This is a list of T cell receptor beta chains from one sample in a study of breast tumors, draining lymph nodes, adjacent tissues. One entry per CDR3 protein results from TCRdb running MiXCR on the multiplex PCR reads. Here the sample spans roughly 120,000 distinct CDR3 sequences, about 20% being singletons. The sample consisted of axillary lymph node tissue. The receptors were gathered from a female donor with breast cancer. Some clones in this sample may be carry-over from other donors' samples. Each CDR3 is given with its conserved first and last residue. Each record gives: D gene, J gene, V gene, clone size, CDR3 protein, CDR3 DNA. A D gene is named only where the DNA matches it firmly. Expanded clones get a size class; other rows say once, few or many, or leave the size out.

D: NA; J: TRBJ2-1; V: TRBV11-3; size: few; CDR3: CASSLGGSGTYNEQFF; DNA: TGTGCCAGCAGCTTAGGTGGTAGCGGAACCTACAATGAGCAGTTCTTC
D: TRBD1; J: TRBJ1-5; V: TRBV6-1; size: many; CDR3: CASADRDNQPQHF; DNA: TGTGCCAGCGCAGACAGGGACAATCAGCCCCAGCATTTT
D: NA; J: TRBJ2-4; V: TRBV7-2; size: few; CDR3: CASSLEVSVQYF; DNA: TGTGCCAGCAGCTTAGAAGTGAGTGTTCAGTACTTC
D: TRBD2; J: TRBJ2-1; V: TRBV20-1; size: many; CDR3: CSAFRLAGYNEQFF; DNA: TGCAGTGCTTTTAGACTAGCGGGGTACAATGAGCAGTTCTTC
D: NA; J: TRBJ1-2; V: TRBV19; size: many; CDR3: CASSPRLGLSYGYTF; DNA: TGTGCCAGTAGTCCAAGACTGGGTTTGTCGTATGGCTACACCTTC
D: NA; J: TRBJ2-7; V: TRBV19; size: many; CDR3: CASSTKRGEQYF; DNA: TGTGCCAGTAGTACTAAAAGGGGCGAGCAGTACTTC
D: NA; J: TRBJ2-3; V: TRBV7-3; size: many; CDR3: CASRQTGTDTQYF; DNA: TGTGCCAGCAGGCAGACGGGCACAGATACGCAGTATTTT
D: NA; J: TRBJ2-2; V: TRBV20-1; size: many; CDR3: CSWPSFSTGELFF; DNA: TGCAGCTGGCCTAGCTTTTCCACCGGGGAGCTGTTTTTT
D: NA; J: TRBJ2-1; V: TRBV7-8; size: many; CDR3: CASSPRRIHPPYNEQFF; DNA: TGTGCCAGCAGCCCAAGGCGGATCCACCCCCCATACAATGAGCAGTTCTTC
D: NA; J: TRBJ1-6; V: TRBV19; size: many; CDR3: CASRQTGDNSPLHF; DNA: TGTGCCAGTAGGCAGACAGGAGATAATTCACCCCTCCACTTT
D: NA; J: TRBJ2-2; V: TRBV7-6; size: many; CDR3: CASSQRGGEGAGELFF; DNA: TGTGCCAGCAGCCAAAGAGGTGGAGAGGGAGCCGGGGAGCTGTTTTTT
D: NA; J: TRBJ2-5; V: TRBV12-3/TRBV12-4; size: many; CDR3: CASSLFGETQYF; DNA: TGTGCCAGCAGTTTGTTCGGGGAGACCCAGTACTTC
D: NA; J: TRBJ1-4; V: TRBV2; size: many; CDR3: CASSERPTGGTNEKLFF; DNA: TGTGCCAGCAGTGAAAGGCCAACAGGAGGAACTAATGAAAAACTGTTTTTT
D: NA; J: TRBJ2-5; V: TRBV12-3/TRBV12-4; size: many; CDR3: CASSLDRDQETQYF; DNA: TGTGCCAGCAGTTTAGACAGGGATCAAGAGACCCAGTACTTC
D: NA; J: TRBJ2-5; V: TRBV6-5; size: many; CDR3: CASSYKGRETQYF; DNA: TGTGCCAGCAGTTACAAGGGGAGGGAGACCCAGTACTTC
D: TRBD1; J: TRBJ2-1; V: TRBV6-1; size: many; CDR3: CASRTAGGLGFF; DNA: TGTGCCAGCCGAACCGCAGGGGGCTTGGGGTTCTTC
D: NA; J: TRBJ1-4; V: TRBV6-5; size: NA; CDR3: CASSYSKDPGELFF; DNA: TGTGCCAGCAGTTACTCGAAGGACCCAGGGGAACTGTTTTTT
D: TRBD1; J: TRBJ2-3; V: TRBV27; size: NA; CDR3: CASRWGQGPDTQYF; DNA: TGTGCCAGCCGCTGGGGACAGGGGCCAGATACGCAGTATTTT
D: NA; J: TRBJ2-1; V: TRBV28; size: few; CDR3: CASTDSSVGNEQFF; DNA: TGTGCCAGCACAGACAGCTCCGTAGGCAATGAGCAGTTCTTC
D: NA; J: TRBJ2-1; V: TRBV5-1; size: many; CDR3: CASSLVAGQHNEQFF; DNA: TGCGCCAGCAGCTTGGTTGCAGGGCAGCACAATGAGCAGTTCTTC
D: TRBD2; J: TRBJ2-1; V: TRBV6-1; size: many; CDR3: CASSGYAGGRNEQFF; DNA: TGTGCCAGCAGTGGATATGCGGGGGGGCGGAATGAGCAGTTCTTC
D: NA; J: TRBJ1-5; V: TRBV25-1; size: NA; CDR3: CASSEYREGQPQHF; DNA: TGTGCCAGCAGTGAATACAGGGAGGGTCAGCCCCAGCATTTT
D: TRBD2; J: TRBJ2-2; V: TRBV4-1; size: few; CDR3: CASSRGTSGNTGELFF; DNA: TGCGCCAGCAGCCGAGGGACTAGCGGTAACACCGGGGAGCTGTTTTTT
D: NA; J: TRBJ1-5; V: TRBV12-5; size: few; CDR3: CASVFPSRAVRQPQHF; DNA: TGTGCTAGTGTTTTCCCCTCCAGGGCGGTTAGGCAGCCCCAGCATTTT
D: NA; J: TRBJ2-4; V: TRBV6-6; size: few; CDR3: CASSDSRNIQYF; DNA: TGTGCCAGCAGTGACTCAAGGAACATTCAGTACTTC
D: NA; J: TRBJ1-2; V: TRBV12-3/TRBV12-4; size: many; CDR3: CASSPRPYGYTF; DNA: TGTGCCAGCAGTCCTCGACCCTATGGCTACACCTTC
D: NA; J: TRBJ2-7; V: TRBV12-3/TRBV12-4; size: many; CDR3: CASREGSFHEQYF; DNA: TGTGCCAGCAGGGAGGGTAGTTTCCACGAGCAGTACTTC
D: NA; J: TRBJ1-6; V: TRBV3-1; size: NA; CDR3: CASSLRNSSLHF; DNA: TGTGCCAGCAGCCTCCGTAATTCATCCCTCCACTTT
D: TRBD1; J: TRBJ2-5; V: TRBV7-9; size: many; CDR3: CASSPWTGGETQYF; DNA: TGTGCCAGCAGCCCATGGACAGGGGGCGAGACCCAGTACTTC
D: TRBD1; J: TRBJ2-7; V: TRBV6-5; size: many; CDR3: CASSRSGQGAYEQYF; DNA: TGTGCCAGCAGCCGATCGGGACAGGGGGCCTACGAGCAGTACTTC
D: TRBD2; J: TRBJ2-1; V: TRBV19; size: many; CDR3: CASLPGLGISEQFF; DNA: TGTGCCAGTTTACCGGGACTAGGCATTAGTGAGCAGTTCTTC
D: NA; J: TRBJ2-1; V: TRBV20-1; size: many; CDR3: CSAPISGALSYNEQFF; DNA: TGCAGTGCTCCCATTTCGGGGGCACTCTCCTACAATGAGCAGTTCTTC
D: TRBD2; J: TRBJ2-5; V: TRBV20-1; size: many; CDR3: CSARTSGGRRTQYF; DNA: TGCAGTGCTAGGACTAGCGGGGGCCGACGGACCCAGTACTTC
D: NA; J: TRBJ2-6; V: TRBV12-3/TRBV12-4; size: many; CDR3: CASSRRGSGANVLTF; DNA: TGTGCCAGCAGCCGGCGTGGATCTGGGGCCAACGTCCTGACTTTC
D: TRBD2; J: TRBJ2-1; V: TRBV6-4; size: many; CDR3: CASRKRELYNEQFF; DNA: TGTGCCAGCAGAAAGCGGGAGTTGTACAATGAGCAGTTCTTC
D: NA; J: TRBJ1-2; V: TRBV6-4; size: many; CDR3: CASSDSGAGYTF; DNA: TGTGCCAGCAGTGACTCCGGCGCCGGCTACACCTTC
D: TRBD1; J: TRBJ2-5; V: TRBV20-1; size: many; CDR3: CSARKGALETQYF; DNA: TGCAGTGCTAGAAAGGGGGCCTTAGAGACCCAGTACTTC
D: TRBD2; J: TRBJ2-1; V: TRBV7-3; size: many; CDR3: CASSEPGTRSNEQFF; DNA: TGTGCCAGCAGCGAACCCGGGACTAGAAGCAATGAGCAGTTCTTC
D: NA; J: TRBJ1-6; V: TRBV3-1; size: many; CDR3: CASSQTGPNNSPLHF; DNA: TGTGCCAGCAGCCAAACGGGACCAAATAATTCACCCCTCCACTTT
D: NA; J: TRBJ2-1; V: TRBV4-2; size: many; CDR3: CASSQFNNEQFF; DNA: TGTGCCAGCAGCCAATTCAACAATGAGCAGTTCTTC